This T cell receptor (beta chain) was documented in a study of blood T cell repertoires in COVID-19. Study-wide context: Italy, Spain and the United States were the sources of the convalescent and acute COVID-19 samples. PBMCs, B-cell-depleted T cells, or T cells were the source of the cDNA or gDNA that made up the material.

The CDR3 totals 15 residues. Germline values: CDR1 SGHNT, CDR2 YENEEA. V was clipped by 5 bases and J by 2 bases; unmatched bases: 9. Original analysis: Quantification of nucleated cells was approximated via reference gene primer amplification. Repertoires were generated with immunoSEQ multiplex PCR, while TCRdb's copy carries only in-frame clones and drops some. V, J and clone size reflect that table, while D and trimming were determined from the DNA. The profile shows some 100,000 clones, nearly 90% of them singletons. The rearrangement links TRBV11-3 to TRBJ2-7; the match to TRBD1 covers 7 bases. The receptor was isolated from a woman aged 60-75 years with acute or convalescent COVID-19. Sequences were obtained from peripheral blood. The CDR3 DNA reads as TGTGCCAGCAGCCCAAGGACAGGAGTAGCCTACGAGCAGTACGTC. This encodes CASSPRTGVAYEQYV.